This T cell receptor beta chain is drawn from a study of blood T cell repertoires in COVID-19. TCRdb's copy holds only in-frame clones and misses some; the assay was immunoSEQ multiplex PCR. The table includes around 120,000 clones, approximately 86% detected once. This CDR3 contains 13 residues. V shed 7 bases, J shed 13 bases, and the junction held 10 bases outside the gene matches. CDR1 and CDR2 (germline): MNHEY, SVGAGI. This sequence was found in a woman in her fifties or sixties who had recovered from COVID-19. The sample was PBMCs or T cells enriched from blood (not recorded which). The rearrangement uses TRBV6-5 and TRBJ1-6; 7 bases line up with TRBD1. The chain's CDR3 is CASKDRPSGPLHF. DNA for the CDR3: TGTGCCAGCAAGGACAGGCCTTCTGGGCCCCTCCACTTT.